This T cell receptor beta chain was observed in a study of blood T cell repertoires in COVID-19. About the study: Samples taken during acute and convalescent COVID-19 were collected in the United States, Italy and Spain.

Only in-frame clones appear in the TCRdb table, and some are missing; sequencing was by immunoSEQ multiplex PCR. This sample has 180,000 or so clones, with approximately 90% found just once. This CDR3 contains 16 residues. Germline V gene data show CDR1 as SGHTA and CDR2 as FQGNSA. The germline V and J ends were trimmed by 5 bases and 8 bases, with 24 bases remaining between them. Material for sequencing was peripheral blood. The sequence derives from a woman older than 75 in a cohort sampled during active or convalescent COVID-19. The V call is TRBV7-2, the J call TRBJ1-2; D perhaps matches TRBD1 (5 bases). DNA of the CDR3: TGTGCCAGCAGCCTCGGGGCCGGGACTGGGATGGGGGGCTACACCTTC. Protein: CASSLGAGTGMGGYTF.